This T cell receptor beta chain was sequenced for a study of blood T cells in healthy people across ages. This clonotype was recorded at least ten times. Its antigen is not known. RNA extraction gave at least 5 micrograms of total RNA per sample. Germline CDR1 reads MNHEY; CDR2 reads SVGEGT. This CDR3 spans 13 amino acids. Trimming removed 8 bases at V and 3 bases at J, with 14 bases between. Study-wide results and limits: Compared with aged donors, long-lived donors showed fewer expanded clones, suggesting selection. Estimates based on one million T cells were treated as lower bounds. Older age went with lower TCR beta diversity per million T cells, in a roughly linear way.

Through a sample-barcoded 5' primer and a J-beta primer mix, a second PCR was run for 7 to 11 cycles. TCRdb fed the 5' RACE reads into MiXCR, producing one record per CDR3 protein. The data hold 850,000 to 1,300,000 distinct CDR3 sequences, with 40% to 50% observed a single time. The origin of this receptor is a woman between 55 and 75 years old in good health. The sequencing input was blood. V and J are TRBV6-2 or TRBV6-3 and TRBJ2-7; tentatively, D is TRBD2 (6 bases). The CDR3 DNA reads TGTGCCAGCGCATCTGCGGGACTCTACGAGCAGTACTTC. Protein: CASASAGLYEQYF.